Detailed here is one T cell receptor beta chain. These data originate in a study of shared clonotypes between healthy human individuals. This table comes from immunoSEQ multiplex PCR, and its TCRdb copy is limited to in-frame clones, with some not included. The sample lists some 2,500,000 clones, 85% to 95% occurring once. The germline CDR1 and CDR2 sequences are KGHSH and LQKENI. Unmatched junction bases numbered 11, after V lost 1 base and J lost 8 bases. CDR3 length: 17 residues. Material: naive CD4+ T cells from PBMCs. Subset described: CD45RA+ positively selected. This TCR was recovered from a man between 18 and 35 years old in good health. Some clones in this sample may be carry-over from other donors' samples. The chain joins TRBV18 to TRBJ2-1; 10 bases are a match to TRBD1. Written as DNA, the CDR3 is TGTGCCAGCTCACCACAAGGACAGGGGGGTATACTGGATGAGCAGTTCTTC. Protein sequence: CASSPQGQGGILDEQFF.